Below, one T cell receptor beta chain is given with its context. Antigen: not known. Compared with germline, one end of the junction differs, possibly owing to a read error. The CDR3 runs 13 residues. Germline V gene sequence: CDR1 GTSNPN, CDR2 SVGIG (reference sequence). The data were taken from a study of tumor-infiltrating lymphocytes in primary liver carcinoma. Study-wide points: Tumor-adjacent and tumor-blood pairs displayed less overlap than did pairs of tumor regions.

The template, around 520 ng total RNA, yielded TCR beta cDNA made with a constant-region primer. Three nested multiplex PCR rounds, a slightly modified ARM-PCR method, built the TCR beta libraries. Each of the first two PCR rounds ran approximately 11 cycles with TRBV1-TRBV30 forward and C-beta reverse primers. TCRdb independently ran MiXCR on the multiplex PCR reads; one entry per CDR3 protein. This sample has about 50,000 distinct CDR3 sequences, with about 80% found just once. Unsorted bulk tissue (roughly 19-30 mg) underwent RNA and DNA co-extraction. This sequence joins TRBV30 and TRBJ1-1; D ambiguous. The sequencing input was liver tumor tissue from sampling region 5. Subset meaning: tumor region T5, tumor centre. The sequence came from a man aged 35-49 years with primary liver carcinoma and hepatitis B virus infection. The CDR3 DNA reads as TGTGCCTGGAGATTCGTCATGAGCACTGAAGCTGTCTTT. Translated, it gives CAWRFVMSTEAVF.